The source of this T cell receptor beta chain is a study of cytomegalovirus exposure and HLA in healthy donors. Findings of the study overall: For cytomegalovirus status, the classifier reportedly gave diagnoses with high specificity and sensitivity.

In regard to this clone: What it binds is not known.

From germline, CDR1 is SGHTA and CDR2 FQGNSA. V was trimmed by 7 bases and J by 10 bases, leaving 17 bases between them. The CDR3 contains 13 residues. Sequencing was performed with immunoSEQ multiplex PCR; in TCRdb, only in-frame clones are kept and a portion is missing. The sample includes about 250,000 clones, over 75% seen only once; the top ten take 12%. Sequences were obtained from PBMCs. This clonotype was sampled from a young man in good health and CMV-seropositive. The chain couples TRBV7-2 to TRBJ2-1; no clear D. In DNA, the CDR3 is TGTGCCAGCAACAACAATCGTCAAGAAGAGCAGTTCTTC. It specifies CASNNNRQEEQFF.